The present entry profiles one TCR beta chain with its context. This specimen belongs to a study of blood T cell repertoires in COVID-19. This CDR3 contains 15 residues. Germline V gene lookup returns CDR1 SGHVS and CDR2 FNYEAQ. J gave up 3 bases and V 5 bases, and 9 bases lay outside the gene matches. Source study methods: The assay estimated nucleated cells by amplifying reference gene primers. Repertoires were generated with immunoSEQ multiplex PCR, while TCRdb's copy carries only in-frame clones and drops some. V and J calls and clone size come straight from that table; D and trimming were deduced from the DNA. This sample has under 300,000 clones, with under 90% found just once.

The sequenced material came from peripheral blood. The V gene is TRBV7-6, the J gene TRBJ2-5, with TRBD1 matching over 7 bases. This TCR derives from a woman aged 50 to 60 who had recovered from COVID-19. CDR3 in DNA: TGTGCCAGCAGCCTACAGAGAGACAGGGAAGAGACCCAGTACTTC. Amino acid sequence: CASSLQRDREETQYF.